Sequencing of this T cell receptor beta chain was carried out in a study of cytomegalovirus exposure and HLA in healthy donors (dated by TCRdb to between 2016 and 2019). Context from the whole study: The 666 repertoires of the first cohort and the approximately 130 validation repertoires were produced on the same platform, according to a later analysis. The study aimed to test whether cataloging public T cell receptors could reveal signatures of past pathogen exposure. Along with the roughly 610-subject first cohort, a separate validation cohort of more than 90 different subjects was used. The study combined high-throughput TCR immunosequencing, statistical association of individual TCRs with disease status, and machine learning to predict cytomegalovirus infection status. What the work shows at the level of the full study, not this receptor alone: While some public TCRs were present in many individuals, most TCR sequences turned up only very rarely across donors. Cytomegalovirus status was reported to be diagnosed by the classifier with high specificity and sensitivity in both the original and validation cohorts. All 120 or so repertoires were used to score co-occurrence in the validation cohort in a later analysis, because that analysis had no HLA typing for the cohort. In a later analysis, TCRs clustered in the first cohort were found to also tend to co-occur in the 120 or so validation repertoires, with approximately 94% of cluster scores above 0. A few of the identified cytomegalovirus-associated TCR beta chains were confirmed in vitro to be specific for cytomegalovirus antigens. The study listed approximately 150 TCR beta chains as associated with cytomegalovirus. It was suggested by the authors that the approach could potentially be generalized to other disease states and immunological phenotypes.

The CDR3, cysteine through phenylalanine, is 15 amino acids long. CDR3 DNA is the only sequence kept; it has 45 bases, read in frame from the first base. V drops 6 bases and J drops 3 bases, leaving 15 bases in between. CDR1 and CDR2 (SGDLS, YYNGEE) derive from the germline V gene. About this clone itself: It lacks a known antigen. No much larger clone exists at a distance of one base, and base qualities are not known.

The donors were included in the validation cohort of some 120 subjects, a group kept apart from the approximately 670-subject first cohort. The library was built by means of the immunoSEQ multiplex PCR assay. The authors' analysis ran thus. To diagnose cytomegalovirus status from the catalog of TCR beta chain sequences, a statistical classification framework was built. TCRdb took this table from immuneACCESS and kept in-frame rearrangements with V and J called. Such tables lack part of the clones; where checked against another copy, unresolved V genes explain under half of the gap, and the rest is unexplained. The V and J calls and clone size come from that table; D and trimming were worked out from the DNA. For this sample there are tens of thousands of clones; about 87% appear just once. Together, the top ten hold 3.8% of the sample.

The clonotype originates from a woman under 30 in good health and CMV-seropositive. The receptor chain draws on TRBV9 and TRBJ2-2; a tentative D call is TRBD2 (7 bases match). Material for sequencing was PBMCs. The bases read TGTGCCAGCACCCGAGGGGGGGTCCACACCGGGGAGCTGTTTTTT. This encodes CASTRGGVHTGELFF.